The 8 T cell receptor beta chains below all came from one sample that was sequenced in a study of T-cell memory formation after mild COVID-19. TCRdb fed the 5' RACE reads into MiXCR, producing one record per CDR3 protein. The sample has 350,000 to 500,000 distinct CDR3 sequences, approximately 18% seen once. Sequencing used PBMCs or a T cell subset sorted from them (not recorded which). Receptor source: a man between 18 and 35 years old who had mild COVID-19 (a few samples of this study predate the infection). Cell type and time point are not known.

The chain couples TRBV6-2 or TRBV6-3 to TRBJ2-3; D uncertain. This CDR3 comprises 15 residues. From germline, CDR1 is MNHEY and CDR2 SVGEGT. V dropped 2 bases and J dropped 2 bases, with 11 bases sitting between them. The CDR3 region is CASSYVSRLTDTQYF. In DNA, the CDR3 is TGTGCCAGCAGTTACGTGAGCAGGCTCACAGATACGCAGTATTTT.

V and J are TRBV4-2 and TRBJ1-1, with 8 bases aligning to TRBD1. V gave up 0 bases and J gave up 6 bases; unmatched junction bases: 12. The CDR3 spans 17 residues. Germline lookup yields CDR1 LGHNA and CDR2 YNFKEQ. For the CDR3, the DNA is TGTGCCAGCAGCCAAGACAGGGGGCGGCGGGGGTCTCCTGAAGCTTTCTTT. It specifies CASSQDRGRRGSPEAFF.

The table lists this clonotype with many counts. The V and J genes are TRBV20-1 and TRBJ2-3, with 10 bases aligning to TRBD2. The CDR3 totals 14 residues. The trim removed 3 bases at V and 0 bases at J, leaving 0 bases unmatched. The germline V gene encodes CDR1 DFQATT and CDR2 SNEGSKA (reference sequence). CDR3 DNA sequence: TGCAGTGCTAGTAGCGGGGGGAGCACAGATACGCAGTATTTT. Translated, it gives CSASSGGSTDTQYF.

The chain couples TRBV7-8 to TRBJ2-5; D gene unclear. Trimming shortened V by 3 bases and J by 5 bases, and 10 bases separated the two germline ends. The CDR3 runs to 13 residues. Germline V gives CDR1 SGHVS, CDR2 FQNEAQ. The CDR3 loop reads CASSFRVWETQYF. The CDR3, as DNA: TGTGCCAGCAGCTTTCGGGTTTGGGAGACCCAGTACTTC.

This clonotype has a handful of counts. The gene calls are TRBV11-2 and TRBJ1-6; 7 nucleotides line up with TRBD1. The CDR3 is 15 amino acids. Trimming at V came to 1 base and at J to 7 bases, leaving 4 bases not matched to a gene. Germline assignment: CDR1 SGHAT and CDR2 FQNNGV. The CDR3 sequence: CASSLVVQGNSPLHF. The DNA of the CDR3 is TGTGCCAGCAGCTTAGTCGTACAGGGGAATTCACCCCTCCACTTT.

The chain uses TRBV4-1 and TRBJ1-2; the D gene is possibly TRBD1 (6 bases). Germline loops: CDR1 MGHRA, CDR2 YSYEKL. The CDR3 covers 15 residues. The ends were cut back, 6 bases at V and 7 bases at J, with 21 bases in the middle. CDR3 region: CASRKTGRGLFGYTF. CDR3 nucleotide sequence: TGCGCCAGCAGGAAAACAGGGAGGGGGTTGTTTGGCTACACCTTC.

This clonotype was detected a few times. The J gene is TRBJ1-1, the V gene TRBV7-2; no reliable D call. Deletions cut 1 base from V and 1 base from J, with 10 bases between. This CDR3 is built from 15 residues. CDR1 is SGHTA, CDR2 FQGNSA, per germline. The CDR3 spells CASSLVPDQNTEAFF. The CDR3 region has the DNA TGTGCCAGCAGCTTAGTCCCAGACCAGAACACTGAAGCTTTCTTT.

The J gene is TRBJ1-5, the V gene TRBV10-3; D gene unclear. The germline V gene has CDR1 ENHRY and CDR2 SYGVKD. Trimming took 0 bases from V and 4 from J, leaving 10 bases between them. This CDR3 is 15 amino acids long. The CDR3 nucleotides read TGTGCCATCAGTGAGTCGAGCTTCGGGAATCAGCCCCAGCATTTT. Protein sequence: CAISESSFGNQPQHF.